These 13 T cell receptor beta chains were all obtained from the same sample, sequenced in a study of vaccination and CD4 T cells after COVID-19. Sequenced with the Oncomine TCR Beta short-read assay was DNA taken from cultured CD4+ T cells. Genomic DNA was drawn out of CD4+ T cells grown in culture. Using its own MiXCR run on the PCR reads, TCRdb lists one record per CDR3 protein. The sample includes around 9,100 distinct CDR3 sequences, about a third seen only once; the top ten take about 20%. Which antigens these TCRs recognize remains unknown. Regarding treatment: roughly ten-day PBMC culture with coronavirus spike peptide pools or control peptides (ViraFEST assay). According to the study, CD4+ T cells from the unexposed donor were gathered ahead of the COVID-19 pandemic (2011-2018). Sequences were obtained from CD4+ T cells from blood, cultured in vitro. These receptors all come from a human donor in good health.

The rearrangement joins TRBV30 to TRBJ1-2; tentative D call: TRBD1 (6 bases). The CDR3 extends over 12 amino acids. Germline V CDR1 and CDR2: GTSNPN, SVGIG (reference sequence). Trimming took 3 bases from V and 4 from J, leaving 9 bases between them. The CDR3 coding sequence is TGTGCCTGGAGAGGGGGAAGCTATGGCTACACCTTC. As protein: CAWRGGSYGYTF.

The chain couples TRBV11-1 to TRBJ2-2; TRBD2 is a possible D gene (6 bases). Germline-derived CDR1 and CDR2 are SGHAT and FQDESV (reference sequence). The CDR3 sequence is 16 residues long. The V gene lost 4 bases and the J gene lost 3 bases, with 15 bases spanning the gap. CDR3 loop: CASSSPWGLHTGELFF. The CDR3 bases are TGTGCCAGCAGCTCCCCTTGGGGACTTCACACCGGGGAGCTGTTTTTT.

This clonotype was seen only a few times. This chain connects TRBV10-3 to TRBJ2-7; 11 bases match TRBD1. CDR3 size: 15 residues. CDR1 ENHRY and CDR2 SYGVKD come from the germline V gene. V lost 4 bases, J lost 2 bases, and 4 bases stayed unmatched. The CDR3 sequence is CAISVSGQGAYEQYF. The CDR3 DNA reads TGTGCCATCAGTGTATCGGGACAGGGGGCCTACGAGCAGTACTTC.

V and J are TRBV7-9 and TRBJ2-1, with a tentative D call TRBD1 (6 bases). Germline V gene lookup returns CDR1 SEHNR and CDR2 FQNEAQ (reference sequence). Trimming took off 5 bases at V and 6 bases at J, with 14 bases between the two ends. The CDR3 is made up of 14 amino acids. CDR3 in amino acids: CASSPTGMRNEQFF. In DNA, the CDR3 is TGTGCCAGCAGCCCAACAGGGATGCGCAATGAGCAGTTCTTC.

This clonotype was observed a few times. The gene calls are TRBV6-1 and TRBJ1-2, with 9 bases that match TRBD1. The CDR3 loop spans 14 amino acids. CDR1 MNHNS and CDR2 SASEGT come from the germline V gene. Germline trimming cut 6 bases from V and 4 bases from J; bases unmatched to any gene: 6. CDR3 DNA: TGTGCCAGCAGGCACAGGGGGCTGGGCTATGGCTACACCTTC. Translated, it gives CASRHRGLGYGYTF.

A word on this clonotype: At one of its ends the junction is not consistent with the germline gene, which may arise from a read error. The CDR3 sequence is CASSQDLTSANIGELFF. CDR3 DNA sequence: TGTGCCAGCAGCCAAGATCTAACATCCGCAAACATCGGGGAGCTGTTTTTT. This chain links TRBV14 with TRBJ2-2; D unclear. The CDR3 sequence is 17 residues long. Germline V lookup: CDR1 SGHDN, CDR2 FVKESK.

V gene TRBV27 combines with J gene TRBJ1-1; D remains ambiguous. From germline, CDR1 is MNHEY and CDR2 SMNVEV (reference sequence). The CDR3 spans 14 residues. V lost 1 base and J 0 bases, leaving 6 bases between the germline ends. The CDR3 here is CASSLLAVNTEAFF. DNA for the CDR3: TGTGCCAGCAGTTTATTGGCAGTGAACACTGAAGCTTTCTTT.

The chain combines TRBV7-9 with TRBJ2-5; D gene uncertain. The CDR3 is 12 amino acids. V lost 5 bases and J lost 5, with 9 bases in between. CDR1 SEHNR and CDR2 FQNEAQ come from the germline V gene (reference sequence). The CDR3 bases are TGTGCCAGCAGCCCTCGCTGGGAGACCCAGTACTTC. Its protein is CASSPRWETQYF.

The gene calls are TRBV4-1 and TRBJ2-5; possibly TRBD1 or TRBD2 for D (6 bases each). V lost 2 bases to trimming and J lost 6 bases, with 25 bases between them. CDR1 is MGHRA and CDR2 is YSYEKL in the germline V gene. The CDR3 consists of 18 residues. CDR3 nucleotides: TGCGCCAGCAGCCAAATATTGGGGGGCAGGGTAGTTTGGAAGACCCAGTACTTC. It translates to CASSQILGGRVVWKTQYF.

V gene TRBV7-3 combines with J gene TRBJ1-2; TRBD1 might be the D (5 bases). Germline loops: CDR1 SGHTA, CDR2 FQGTGA. Trimming stripped 3 bases from V and 4 bases from J, with 9 bases between. This CDR3 region has 13 residues. CDR3 coding DNA: TGTGCCAGCAGCTTTGAGGGGTCCTATGGCTACACCTTC. Its protein is CASSFEGSYGYTF. The whole variable domain, remainder taken from reference TRBV7-3 and TRBJ1-2, is GAGVSQTPSNKVTEKGKYVELRCDPISGHTALYWYRQSLGQGPEFLIYFQGTGAADDSGLPNDRFFAVRPEGSVSTLKIQRTERGDSAVYLCASSFEGSYGYTFGSGTRLTVV.

The chain combines TRBV20-1 with TRBJ2-6; 9 nucleotides align to TRBD1. V shed 6 bases, J shed 4 bases, and the junction held 10 bases outside the gene matches. CDR3 length: 16 residues. The germline V gene encodes CDR1 DFQATT and CDR2 SNEGSKA (reference sequence). CDR3 DNA: TGCAGTGCCCGGGGACAGGGTGGCTCCGGGGCCAACGTCCTGACTTTC. Its protein product is CSARGQGGSGANVLTF.

V and J are TRBV19 and TRBJ2-3; D perhaps matches TRBD2 (6 bases). Trimming took off 6 bases at V and 6 bases at J, with 10 bases between the two ends. There are 12 residues in the CDR3. CDR1 is LNHDA, CDR2 SQIVND, per germline (reference sequence). CDR3 region: CASRAGVDTQYF. The CDR3 DNA reads as TGTGCCAGTAGAGCGGGCGTGGATACGCAGTATTTT. The full variable domain, rest sourced from reference TRBV19 and TRBJ2-3, is DGGITQSPKYLFRKEGQNVTLSCEQNLNHDAMYWYRQDPGQGLRLIYYSQIVNDFQKGDIAEGYSVSREKKESFPLTVTSAQKNPTAFYLCASRAGVDTQYFGPGTRLTVL.

The chain links TRBV18 to TRBJ2-3; 8 nucleotides agree with TRBD2. V trimming: 4 bases; J trimming: 4 bases; junction bases outside the gene matches: 4. CDR3 length: 14 residues. The V gene's germline CDR1 is KGHSH and CDR2 LQKENI. The CDR3 spells CASSLGLGADTQYF. The CDR3 DNA reads as TGTGCCAGCTCACTGGGACTAGGTGCAGATACGCAGTATTTT. Combining the CDR3 with reference TRBV18 and TRBJ2-3 gives the whole variable domain NAGVMQNPRHLVRRRGQEARLRCSPMKGHSHVYWYRQLPEEGLKFMVYLQKENIIDESGMPKERFSAEFPKEGPSILRIQQVVRGDSAAYFCASSLGLGADTQYFGPGTRLTVL.